These 11 T cell receptor beta chains were all obtained from the same sample, sequenced in a study of CD8 T cells in Susac syndrome. Reverse transcription of about 0.5 to 1 ug RNA used random hexamers. Using its own MiXCR run on the immunoSEQ multiplex PCR reads, TCRdb lists one record per CDR3 protein. This table holds 2,500 to 3,000 distinct CDR3 sequences, nearly 75% found once. Staining was done for CD27 and CD45RA, and it defined the memory subsets for TEMRA sorting. Sequencing was performed on CD8+ TEMRA cells from PBMCs. Subset indicated: FACS-sorted terminally differentiated effector memory CD8+ T cells re-expressing CD45RA (CD8+ TEMRA). These receptors came from a human donor with Susac syndrome.

The chain recombines TRBV20-1 with TRBJ2-2; TRBD1 aligns across 8 bases. After removal of 6 bases from V and 5 bases from J, the junction contained 11 bases not matched to a gene. The V gene's germline CDR1 is DFQATT and CDR2 SNEGSKA (reference sequence). The CDR3 runs 15 residues. The DNA for the CDR3 is TGCAGTGCCGCACGAGACAGGGGAGGTACCGGGGAGCTGTTTTTT. Its translation: CSAARDRGGTGELFF.

The V gene is TRBV5-8, the J gene TRBJ2-5; possible D gene TRBD2, 7 bases. The CDR3 extends over 15 amino acids. Germline lookup yields CDR1 SGHTS and CDR2 YDEGEE. The V end lost 4 bases, the J end lost 3 bases, and 16 bases lay between the germline ends. The CDR3 spells CASSPGGHGEETQYF. For the CDR3, the DNA is TGTGCCAGCAGCCCCGGGGGGCATGGCGAAGAGACCCAGTACTTC.

This clonotype has just one count. The V gene is TRBV28, the J gene TRBJ2-3, with 14 bases identical to TRBD2. The trim removed 5 bases at V and 5 bases at J, leaving 6 bases unmatched. Germline assignment: CDR1 MDHEN and CDR2 SYDVKM. The CDR3 covers 16 residues. CDR3 protein: CASSDGLAGGKDTQYF. Written as DNA, the CDR3 is TGTGCCAGCAGTGACGGACTAGCGGGAGGTAAAGATACGCAGTATTTT.

CDR3 in amino acids: CASSTALGPGELFF. The CDR3 nucleotides read TGTGCCAGCAGCACGGCCCTAGGACCCGGGGAGCTGTTTTTT. This chain uses TRBV7-6 with TRBJ2-2; no firm D call. Trimming pared 5 bases from V and 6 bases from J, leaving 13 bases between. This CDR3 spans 14 amino acids. The germline gives CDR1 SGHVS, CDR2 FNYEAQ. The full variable domain, in which reference TRBV7-6 and TRBJ2-2 provide the parts outside the CDR3, is GAGVSQSPRYKVTKRGQDVALRCDPISGHVSLYWYRQALGQGPEFLTYFNYEAQQDKSGLPNDRFSAERPEGSISTLTIQRTEQRDSAMYRCASSTALGPGELFFGEGSRLTVL.

A few counts support this clonotype. The rearrangement uses TRBV7-2 and TRBJ2-7, with 13 positions matching TRBD2. The V segment lost 5 bases and the J segment 5 bases; nucleotides outside the gene matches: 3. The CDR3 runs 14 residues. Germline CDR1 and CDR2: SGHTA and FQGNSA. The CDR3 here is CASSTSGREDEQYF. In nucleotides, the CDR3 is TGTGCCAGCAGCACTAGCGGGAGGGAAGACGAGCAGTACTTC. The full variable domain, with the rest looked up from reference TRBV7-2 and TRBJ2-7, is GAGVSQSPSNKVTEKGKDVELRCDPISGHTALYWYRQSLGQGLEFLIYFQGNSAPDKSGLPSDRFSAERTGGSVSTLTIQRTQQEDSAVYLCASSTSGREDEQYFGPGTRLTVT.

This clonotype was counted a few times. This rearrangement joins TRBV12-5 to TRBJ2-3, with D uncertain. Germline V gene sequence: CDR1 LGHNT, CDR2 FRNRAP. V lost 2 bases and J 3 bases, leaving 12 bases between the germline ends. This CDR3 contains 15 residues. This chain's CDR3 is CASGLMGIGTDTQYF. The CDR3 nucleotides are TGTGCTAGTGGTTTGATGGGGATAGGTACAGATACGCAGTATTTT.

This clonotype was observed once. The genes are TRBV5-1 and TRBJ2-1; 7 bases align to TRBD1. There are 16 residues in the CDR3. V lost 0 bases and J lost 7; bases outside the gene matches: 10. The V gene's germline CDR1 is SGHRS and CDR2 YFSETQ. CDR3 DNA: TGCGCCAGCAGCTTGGTTTGGGGACAGTCCTTTAATGAGCAGTTCTTC. Encoded protein: CASSLVWGQSFNEQFF.

Here the CDR3 DNA reads TGCGCCAGCAGCGCGGACATTCTGAACACCGGGGAGCTGTTTTTT. This sequence encodes CASSADILNTGELFF. The chain employs TRBV5-1 and TRBJ2-2, with D possibly being TRBD1 (5 bases). The CDR3 spans 15 residues. Trimming took off 4 bases at V and 1 base at J, with 11 bases between the two ends. Germline V CDR1 and CDR2: SGHRS, YFSETQ.

The chain is built from TRBV6-4 and TRBJ2-2; no clear D. CDR3 size: 12 residues. Trimming pared 3 bases from V and 1 base from J, leaving 0 bases between. The germline V gene has CDR1 MRHNA and CDR2 SNTAGT. CDR3 loop: CASSENTGELFF. CDR3 sequence (DNA): TGTGCCAGCAGTGAGAACACCGGGGAGCTGTTTTTT.

The chain has TRBV7-4 and TRBJ1-6; the match to TRBD1 covers 8 bases. V shed 5 bases and J 0 bases; nucleotides not matched to a gene: 12. This CDR3 spans 19 amino acids. In germline, CDR1 is SGHVT, CDR2 SQSDAQ. The CDR3 region is CASSPRQGPFSSYNSPLHF. DNA for the CDR3: TGTGCCAGCAGCCCGCGACAGGGGCCGTTTAGCTCCTATAATTCACCCCTCCACTTT.

A note on this clonotype: At one end the junction does not follow the germline gene, possibly because of a read error. The chain is built from TRBV13 and TRBJ2-1, with 13 bases fitting TRBD2. CDR1 and CDR2 from the germline V gene are PRHDT and FYEKMQ (reference sequence). The CDR3 has 16 amino acids. CDR3: CASSLGLAGDRNEQFF. CDR3 nucleotide sequence: TGTGCCAGCAGCCTAGGACTAGCGGGAGATCGGAATGAGCAGTTCTTC. The full variable domain, rest sourced from reference TRBV13 and TRBJ2-1, is AAGVIQSPRHLIKEKRETATLKCYPIPRHDTVYWYQQGPGQDPQFLISFYEKMQSDKGSIPDRFSAQQFSDYHSELNMSSLELGDSALYFCASSLGLAGDRNEQFFGPGTRLTVL.